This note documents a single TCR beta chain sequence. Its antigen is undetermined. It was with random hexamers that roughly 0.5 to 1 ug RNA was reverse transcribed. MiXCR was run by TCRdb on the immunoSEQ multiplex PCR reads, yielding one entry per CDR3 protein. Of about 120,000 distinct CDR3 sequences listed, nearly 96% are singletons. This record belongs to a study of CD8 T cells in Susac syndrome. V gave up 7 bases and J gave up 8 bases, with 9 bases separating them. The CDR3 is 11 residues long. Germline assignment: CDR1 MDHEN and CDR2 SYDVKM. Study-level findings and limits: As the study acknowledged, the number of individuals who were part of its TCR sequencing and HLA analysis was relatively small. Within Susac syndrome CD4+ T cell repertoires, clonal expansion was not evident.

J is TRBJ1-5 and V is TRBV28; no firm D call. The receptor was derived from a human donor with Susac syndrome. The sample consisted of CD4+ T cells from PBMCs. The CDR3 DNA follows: TGTGCCAGCACAGGCCGGGAGCCCCAGCATTTT. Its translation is CASTGREPQHF.